These 28 T cell receptor beta chains were sequenced from one sample in a study of blood T cell repertoires in COVID-19. Data came from immunoSEQ multiplex PCR; TCRdb stores just in-frame clones and leaves some out. The sample yields roughly 200,000 clones, roughly 86% seen once. The sample comprised PBMCs or T cells enriched from blood (not recorded which). The receptors stem from a woman aged 35 to 49 in a cohort exposed to, infected with or recovered from COVID-19 (not recorded which).

The chain joins TRBV7-9 to TRBJ1-6, with 9 bases fitting TRBD1. Germline-derived CDR1 and CDR2 are SEHNR and FQNEAQ (reference sequence). V shed 5 bases and J 8 bases; nucleotides not matched to a gene: 7. The CDR3 runs 15 residues. The CDR3 DNA sequence: TGTGCCAGCAGCCACAGGACAGGGGAGGATTCACCCCTCCACTTT. The encoded protein is CASSHRTGEDSPLHF.

Comment on this clone: The sample carries other DNA sequences with the same CDR3. This sequence joins TRBV10-2 and TRBJ1-2; 9 positions match TRBD1. J lost 8 bases, V lost 5 bases, and 9 bases had no gene match. The germline V gene has CDR1 WSHSY and CDR2 SAAADI. The CDR3 loop spans 14 amino acids. CDR3 residues: CASSPGQGVGGYTF. Written as DNA, the CDR3 is TGCGCCAGCAGTCCGGGACAGGGAGTAGGGGGCTACACCTTC.

This chain joins TRBV21-1 and TRBJ2-7; the listed D gene, TRBD1, was not tested against the DNA. TRBV21-1 is described as a pseudogene. The CDR3 extends over 14 amino acids. The CDR3 sequence: CASSKWQGNHEQYF. The CDR3 bases are TGTGCCAGCAGCAAATGGCAGGGCAACCACGAGCAGTACTTC.

This clone has a handful of counts. This chain connects TRBV6-5 to TRBJ1-1; D is uncertain. The V end was cut by 0 bases, the J end by 1 base, with 9 bases between. CDR1 is MNHEY and CDR2 is SVGAGI in the germline V gene. This CDR3 comprises 15 residues. CDR3 amino acids: CASSYSSFRNTEAFF. The CDR3 nucleotides are TGTGCCAGCAGTTACTCGAGTTTTCGGAACACTGAAGCTTTCTTT.

This chain connects TRBV11-2 to TRBJ1-6; a weak D match, TRBD1 (5 bases). The germline V gene has CDR1 SGHAT and CDR2 FQNNGV. V gave up 0 bases and J gave up 9 bases, with 6 bases separating them. The CDR3 is made up of 13 amino acids. CDR3 sequence: CASSLEGVSPLHF. The DNA for the CDR3 is TGTGCCAGCAGCTTAGAAGGGGTTTCACCCCTCCACTTT.

J is TRBJ2-7 and V is TRBV7-2; 7 nucleotides align to TRBD2. This CDR3 is 15 amino acids long. Trimming at V came to 0 bases and at J to 3 bases, leaving 5 bases not matched to a gene. The germline V gene has CDR1 SGHTA and CDR2 FQGNSA. The DNA of the CDR3 is TGTGCCAGCAGCTTAGCGGGCGGGAGTAGCTACGAGCAGTACTTC. It codes for CASSLAGGSSYEQYF.

The chain couples TRBV19 to TRBJ2-4; D possibly corresponds to TRBD2 (6 bases). Trimming cost V 5 bases and J 1 base, with 12 bases left between them. The CDR3 is 15 residues long. Germline lookup yields CDR1 LNHDA and CDR2 SQIVND (reference sequence). For the CDR3, the DNA is TGTGCCAGTAGTTGGGCTGCGGGGGCCAAAAACATTCAGTACTTC. Its protein product is CASSWAAGAKNIQYF.

The CDR3 protein is CASSYAGGLISPLHF. The CDR3 bases are TGTGCCAGCAGCTACGCCGGAGGGTTGATTTCACCCCTCCACTTT. The V gene is TRBV7-2, the J gene TRBJ1-6, with D unresolved. Trimming left V 4 bases short and J 9 bases short, with 16 bases between. The CDR3 has 15 amino acids. From germline, CDR1 is SGHTA and CDR2 FQGNSA. The full variable domain, in which reference TRBV7-2 and TRBJ1-6 provide the parts outside the CDR3, is GAGVSQSPSNKVTEKGKDVELRCDPISGHTALYWYRQSLGQGLEFLIYFQGNSAPDKSGLPSDRFSAERTGGSVSTLTIQRTQQEDSAVYLCASSYAGGLISPLHFGNGTRLTVT.

This clone came up once. The chain uses TRBV7-6 and TRBJ2-7; perhaps TRBD1 as D (6 bases). The CDR3 is 14 residues long. The V end was cut by 5 bases, the J end by 1 base, with 12 bases between. Germline V gives CDR1 SGHVS, CDR2 FNYEAQ. CDR3 residues: CASSKGGGSYEQYF. CDR3 DNA: TGTGCCAGCAGCAAAGGGGGTGGGTCCTACGAGCAGTACTTC.

This clone was counted only a few times. CDR3 sequence reads: CASSQGPSGSYEQYF. In nucleotides, the CDR3 is TGTGCCAGCAGCCAAGGCCCCTCGGGGTCCTACGAGCAGTACTTC. The chain carries TRBV2 and TRBJ2-7; D is possibly TRBD2 (5 bases). CDR3 size: 15 residues. With 6 bases removed from V and 1 base from J, the gap between germline ends came to 16 bases. Per the germline V gene, CDR1 is SNHLY and CDR2 is FYNNEI.

Here the CDR3 reads CASRSQGWNEQFF. The CDR3 DNA sequence: TGTGCCAGCAGATCCCAGGGGTGGAATGAGCAGTTCTTC. The V call is TRBV7-2, the J call TRBJ2-1, with a tentative D call TRBD1 (6 bases). Trimming took 6 bases from V and 7 from J, leaving 13 bases between them. The CDR3 consists of 13 residues. Germline V gene data show CDR1 as SGHTA and CDR2 as FQGNSA.

The chain couples TRBV11-2 to TRBJ1-2; D gene uncertain. Germline CDR1 is SGHAT and CDR2 is FQNNGV. Trimming cost V 5 bases and J 4 bases, with 11 bases left between them. The CDR3 has 13 amino acids. The CDR3 region has the DNA TGTGCCAGCAGCCCCTCGGGTGGCTATGGCTACACCTTC. This translates into CASSPSGGYGYTF.

The CDR3 loop is CASSVQGRQPQHF. Here the CDR3 DNA reads TGTGCCAGCAGTGTCCAGGGTAGGCAGCCCCAGCATTTT. The chain carries TRBV27 and TRBJ1-5, with D tentatively TRBD1 (5 bases). Germline lookup yields CDR1 MNHEY and CDR2 SMNVEV (reference sequence). The CDR3 totals 13 residues. V dropped 5 bases and J dropped 7 bases, with 12 bases sitting between them.

The chain uses TRBV20-1 and TRBJ2-7; 7 bases match TRBD2. This CDR3 spans 11 amino acids. Germline CDR1 reads DFQATT; CDR2 reads SNEGSKA (reference sequence). J gave up 4 bases and V 6 bases, and 3 bases lay outside the gene matches. As DNA, the CDR3 is TGCAGTGCCCTAGCGGTTTACGAGCAGTACTTC. This gives the protein CSALAVYEQYF.

This chain links TRBV5-8 with TRBJ2-1; D perhaps matches TRBD2 (5 bases). CDR3 size: 16 residues. V gave up 2 bases and J gave up 0 bases, with 12 bases separating them. CDR1 and CDR2 from the germline V gene are SGHTS and YDEGEE. This chain's CDR3 is CASSFVTGSSYNEQFF. CDR3 DNA: TGTGCCAGCAGCTTCGTGACGGGAAGCTCCTACAATGAGCAGTTCTTC.

J is TRBJ1-5 and V is TRBV24-1; D is unclear. The germline gives CDR1 KGHDR, CDR2 SFDVKD. The CDR3 length is 13 residues. The V end lost 0 bases, the J end lost 6 bases, and 5 bases lay between the germline ends. CDR3: CATSDLRGQPQHF. DNA of the CDR3: TGTGCCACCAGTGATTTGCGGGGTCAGCCCCAGCATTTT.

V is TRBV7-2 and J is TRBJ2-3; no reliable D call. V was clipped by 1 base and J by 3 bases, with 8 bases between them. The germline V gene encodes CDR1 SGHTA and CDR2 FQGNSA. The CDR3 has 14 amino acids. CDR3 sequence: CASSLVPETDTQYF. The CDR3 DNA sequence: TGTGCCAGCAGCTTAGTCCCGGAGACAGATACGCAGTATTTT.

In its sample, this clone was seen many times. The V gene is TRBV27, the J gene TRBJ1-6; no reliable D call. The CDR3 loop spans 15 amino acids. Germline V gene lookup returns CDR1 MNHEY and CDR2 SMNVEV (reference sequence). Trimming took off 4 bases at V and 7 bases at J, with 14 bases between the two ends. CDR3: CASSWRDFKNSPLHF. The CDR3, as DNA: TGTGCCAGCAGTTGGAGGGATTTTAAAAATTCACCCCTCCACTTT.

V is TRBV10-3 and J is TRBJ1-2, with TRBD1 matching 9 bases. The V and J ends lost 7 bases and 1 base, in that order; junction bases with no gene match: 4. CDR1 is ENHRY and CDR2 is SYGVKD in the germline V gene. CDR3 length: 14 amino acids. The CDR3: CAINPTGGNYGYTF. The CDR3 coding sequence is TGTGCCATCAATCCGACAGGGGGTAACTATGGCTACACCTTC.

The gene calls are TRBV2 and TRBJ2-5, with D perhaps TRBD1 (6 bases). The CDR3 runs 15 residues. CDR1 and CDR2 from the germline V gene are SNHLY and FYNNEI. The V and J ends lost 7 bases and 2 bases respectively, with 17 bases between them. CDR3 bases: TGTGCCAGCACAAGACAGGTACTGGGGCAAGAGACCCAGTACTTC. It codes for CASTRQVLGQETQYF.

This sequence joins TRBV5-1 and TRBJ2-6, with 8 positions matching TRBD1. CDR3 length equals 16 residues. CDR1 is SGHRS and CDR2 is YFSETQ in the germline V gene. Trimming at V came to 0 bases and at J to 4 bases, leaving 3 bases not matched to a gene. The DNA for the CDR3 is TGCGCCAGCAGCTTGGACAGGGGGTCCGGGGCCAACGTCCTGACTTTC. It is translated as CASSLDRGSGANVLTF.

The rearrangement uses TRBV28 and TRBJ2-1; TRBD2 aligns across 12 bases. V was clipped by 3 bases and J by 2 bases; unmatched bases: 11. Per germline, CDR1 MDHEN and CDR2 SYDVKM. The CDR3 extends over 19 amino acids. The CDR3 DNA reads as TGTGCCAGCAGTTTGCACCCGACTAGCGGGGGTGTCCCCTACAATGAGCAGTTCTTC. It specifies CASSLHPTSGGVPYNEQFF.

V gene TRBV24-1 combines with J gene TRBJ2-1; D may be TRBD2 (5 bases). The CDR3 spans 16 residues. V dropped 4 bases and J dropped 4 bases, with 16 bases sitting between them. Germline V gene data show CDR1 as KGHDR and CDR2 as SFDVKD. In DNA form, the CDR3 reads TGTGCCACCAGTGAATTGTCACCCGGAGGTTACAATGAGCAGTTCTTC. This translates into CATSELSPGGYNEQFF.

V and J are TRBV6-5 and TRBJ2-1, with TRBD2 matching 8 bases. CDR1 and CDR2 (germline): MNHEY, SVGAGI. Trimming at V came to 2 bases and at J to 7 bases, leaving 1 base not matched to a gene. This CDR3 is built from 13 residues. The CDR3 region has the DNA TGTGCCAGCAGTTACCGGGGGGGGAATGAGCAGTTCTTC. Its protein product is CASSYRGGNEQFF.

This chain joins TRBV7-9 and TRBJ2-1; 13 nucleotides match TRBD2. CDR3 length: 18 residues. V shed 5 bases, J shed 3 bases, and the junction held 10 bases outside the gene matches. In germline, CDR1 is SEHNR, CDR2 FQNEAQ (reference sequence). CDR3 coding DNA: TGTGCCAGCAGCGCATTAGAGGGACTAGCGGGGCGCTACAATGAGCAGTTCTTC. This gives the protein CASSALEGLAGRYNEQFF.

The DNA of the CDR3 is TGCAGCGTTGCCGTGGCAGGGTCGGGCACTGAAGCTTTCTTT. Its protein product is CSVAVAGSGTEAFF. The chain is built from TRBV29-1 and TRBJ1-1; a weak D match, TRBD1 (5 bases). Germline V gives CDR1 SQVTM, CDR2 ANQGSEA. The V end was cut by 4 bases, the J end by 4 bases, with 16 bases between. The CDR3 is made up of 14 amino acids.

The V gene is TRBV7-9, the J gene TRBJ2-1; 8 nucleotides align to TRBD2. This CDR3 has 11 amino acids. Germline loops: CDR1 SEHNR, CDR2 FQNEAQ (reference sequence). The V and J ends lost 6 bases and 10 bases, in that order; junction bases with no gene match: 2. CDR3: CASSWTSEQFF. The CDR3 DNA is TGTGCCAGCAGTTGGACTAGCGAGCAGTTCTTC. Based on the CDR3 plus reference TRBV7-9 and TRBJ2-1, the full variable domain is DTGVSQNPRHKITKRGQNVTFRCDPISEHNRLYWYRQTLGQGPEFLTYFQNEAQLEKSRLLSDRFSAERPKGSFSTLEIQRTEQGDSAMYLCASSWTSEQFFGPGTRLTVL.

This sequence joins TRBV2 and TRBJ2-4, with D possibly matching TRBD1 (5 bases). Germline V gene data show CDR1 as SNHLY and CDR2 as FYNNEI. This CDR3 spans 15 amino acids. Trimming left V 5 bases short and J 3 bases short, with 14 bases between. CDR3 in DNA: TGTGCCAGCAGTCCGGACACATCATTCAAAAACATTCAGTACTTC. Translation: CASSPDTSFKNIQYF.